The T cell receptor (beta chain) under discussion was sequenced for a study of PD-1 blockade in mismatch repair-deficient tumors. Study in general: Enrolled about 2012-2016, patients had progressing, pretreated mismatch repair-deficient cancers of more than ten types. Study-wide points: Rapid post-treatment expansion, then contraction, generally preceding radiologic response, marked tumor-resident clones.

V gave up 1 base and J gave up 3 bases, with 4 bases separating them. The germline CDR1 and CDR2 sequences are SNHLY and FYNNEI. There are 12 residues in the CDR3. Every patient had mismatch repair deficiency by PCR or immunohistochemistry. The TCR-sequenced patients were a few responders to pembrolizumab. On this clone itself: As yet, its antigen is unknown.

TCRdb's table, derived via immunoSEQ multiplex PCR, lists solely in-frame clones and lacks some. The table lists 65,000 to 80,000 clones, around 73% of them singletons, with 4.5% to 6% in the top ten. The source of this sequence is an adult with mismatch repair-deficient cancer. This chain joins TRBV2 and TRBJ2-7; D ambiguous. The source material was peripheral blood, sampled 2 weeks after starting pembrolizumab. In DNA, the CDR3 is TGTGCCAGCAGTGAAGACCTCTACGAGCAGTACTTC. It is translated as CASSEDLYEQYF.